This entry concerns a single T cell receptor beta chain. This sample is drawn from a study of technical replicates of blood from a few donors. TCRdb's table, derived via immunoSEQ multiplex PCR, lists solely in-frame clones and lacks some. Of approximately 76,000 clones in the sample, approximately 86% were seen once. V dropped 4 bases and J dropped 0 bases, with 16 bases sitting between them. The CDR3 totals 16 residues. CDR1 SGHNT and CDR2 YYREEE come from the germline V gene (reference sequence). This sequence was found in a human donor in good health. Some clones in this sample may be carry-over from other donors' samples. This chain connects TRBV5-4 to TRBJ1-1; a possible D gene is TRBD1 (6 bases). The sequenced material came from PBMCs. The CDR3 protein is CASSADRVTMNTEAFF. The DNA of the CDR3 is TGTGCCAGCAGCGCGGACAGAGTTACCATGAACACTGAAGCTTTCTTT.